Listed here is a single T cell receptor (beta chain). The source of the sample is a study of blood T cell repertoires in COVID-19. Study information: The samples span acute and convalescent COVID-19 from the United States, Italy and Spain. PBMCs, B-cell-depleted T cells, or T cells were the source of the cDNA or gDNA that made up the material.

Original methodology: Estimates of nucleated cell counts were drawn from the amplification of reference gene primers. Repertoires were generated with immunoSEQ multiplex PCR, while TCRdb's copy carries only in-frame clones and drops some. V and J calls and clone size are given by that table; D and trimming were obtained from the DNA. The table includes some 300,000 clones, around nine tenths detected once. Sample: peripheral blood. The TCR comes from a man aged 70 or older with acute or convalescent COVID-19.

CDR3 nucleotide sequence: TGTGCCAGTAGTATAAGTCTGCCAGCGGGTCAGCCCCAGCATTTT. Translated: CASSISLPAGQPQHF. This chain connects TRBV19 to TRBJ1-5; D is unclear. Germline V CDR1 and CDR2: LNHDA, SQIVND (reference sequence). Trimming left V 2 bases short and J 6 bases short, with 14 bases between. The CDR3 has 15 amino acids.